This T cell receptor (beta chain) was found in a study of PD-L1 blockade in urothelial cancer. Only in-frame clones appear in the TCRdb table, and some are missing; sequencing was by immunoSEQ multiplex PCR. The table has about 110,000 clones, around 85% seen once. Trimming shortened V by 2 bases and J by 5 bases, and 12 bases separated the two germline ends. The germline V gene encodes CDR1 SGHVS and CDR2 FNYEAQ. The CDR3 extends over 14 amino acids. The chain recombines TRBV7-6 with TRBJ1-1; D gene ambiguous. The sequencing used PBMCs, collected around atezolizumab (anti-PD-L1) treatment. The sequence came from a man in his forties or fifties with urothelial cancer. The CDR3 sequence: CASSLSHLATEAFF. The CDR3 nucleotides read TGTGCCAGCAGCTTAAGCCACCTAGCGACTGAAGCTTTCTTT.